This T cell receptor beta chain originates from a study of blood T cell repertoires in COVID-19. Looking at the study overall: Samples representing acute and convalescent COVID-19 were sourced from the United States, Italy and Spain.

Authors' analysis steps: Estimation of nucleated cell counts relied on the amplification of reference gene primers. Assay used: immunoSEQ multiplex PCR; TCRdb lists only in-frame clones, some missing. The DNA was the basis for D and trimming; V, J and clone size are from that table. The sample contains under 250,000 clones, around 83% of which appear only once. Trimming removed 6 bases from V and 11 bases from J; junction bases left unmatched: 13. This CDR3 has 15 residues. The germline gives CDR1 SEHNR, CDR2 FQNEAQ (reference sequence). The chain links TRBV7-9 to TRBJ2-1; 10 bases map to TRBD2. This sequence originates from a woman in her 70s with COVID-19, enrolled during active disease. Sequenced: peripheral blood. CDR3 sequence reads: CASSPNRASGRKQFF. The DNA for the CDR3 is TGTGCCAGCAGTCCCAACAGGGCTAGCGGGAGAAAGCAGTTCTTC.